The 25 T cell receptor beta chains reported below all come from one sample, sequenced in a study of blood T cells in healthy people across ages. Combining a sample-barcoded 5' primer with a J-beta primer mix, a second PCR ran for about 7 to 12 cycles. TCRdb re-analysed the 5' RACE reads in MiXCR, keeping a single row per CDR3 protein. The sample records more than 1 million distinct CDR3 sequences, around 45% being singletons. The sequencing sample was made of blood. The source of these receptors is a woman in her sixties in good health.

This chain joins TRBV20-1 and TRBJ2-5; D unclear. This CDR3 spans 13 amino acids. Germline CDR1 DFQATT, CDR2 SNEGSKA (reference sequence). V lost 1 base and J 5 bases, leaving 11 bases between the germline ends. The CDR3 coding sequence is TGCAGTGCTAGAGTTGGGTCCGGGGAGACCCAGTACTTC. Protein sequence: CSARVGSGETQYF.

The V call is TRBV2, the J call TRBJ2-7, with a possible D match to TRBD2 (5 bases). TRBJ2-5 matches the DNA end more closely, so the J call is doubtful. CDR3 size: 16 residues. Germline V gene data show CDR1 as SNHLY and CDR2 as FYNNEI. Here the CDR3 reads CASSEVGLASTETQYF. CDR3 DNA sequence: TGTGCCAGCAGTGAAGTCGGGCTAGCTTCTACAGAGACCCAGTACTTC.

V and J are TRBV20-1 and TRBJ2-7, with 8 nucleotides matching TRBD2. Germline V gives CDR1 DFQATT, CDR2 SNEGSKA (reference sequence). The CDR3 runs to 12 residues. Unmatched junction bases numbered 2, after V lost 7 bases and J lost 0 bases. The CDR3 sequence: CSGSGSSYEQYF. CDR3 DNA sequence: TGCAGTGGCAGCGGGAGCTCCTACGAGCAGTACTTC.

CDR3 loop: CASSLGSWGANVLTF. In DNA, the CDR3 is TGTGCCAGCAGTCTGGGATCTTGGGGGGCCAACGTCCTGACTTTC. The chain joins TRBV12-3 or TRBV12-4 to TRBJ2-6; no definite D call. The CDR3 has 15 amino acids. Between the trimmed V and J ends, which lost 5 bases and 4 bases, there was a span of 12 bases.

V is TRBV10-3 and J is TRBJ1-1, with 9 bases identical to TRBD1. This CDR3 has 16 residues. Germline V gives CDR1 ENHRY, CDR2 SYGVKD. V was pared by 0 bases and J by 7 bases, with 9 bases of the junction left unmatched. Here the CDR3 reads CAISESRGQGMGEAFF. The CDR3, as DNA: TGTGCCATCAGTGAGTCCAGGGGACAGGGAATGGGTGAAGCTTTCTTT.

This clonotype appeared once. The chain joins TRBV9 to TRBJ1-2, with TRBD1 matching 7 bases. The CDR3 covers 14 residues. Germline-derived CDR1 and CDR2 are SGDLS and YYNGEE. J lost 8 bases, V lost 3 bases, and 10 bases had no gene match. CDR3 coding DNA: TGTGCCAGCAGCGCAACAGGGGCAGTGGGAGGCTACACCTTC. Its protein product is CASSATGAVGGYTF.

This clonotype was observed a handful of times. J is TRBJ2-2 and V is TRBV7-8; TRBD1 might be the D (5 bases). The V gene's germline CDR1 is SGHVS and CDR2 FQNEAQ. Trimming stripped 1 base from V and 4 bases from J, with 10 bases between. CDR3 length: 15 amino acids. CDR3 residues: CASSLGSGSTGELFF. CDR3 nucleotides: TGTGCCAGCAGCTTAGGTTCAGGGTCCACCGGGGAGCTGTTTTTT.

This clonotype was picked up a small number of times. This chain connects TRBV6-5 to TRBJ2-1; weak D call: TRBD2 (6 bases). Germline lookup yields CDR1 MNHEY and CDR2 SVGAGI. The CDR3 totals 15 residues. V lost 4 bases, J lost 5 bases, and 15 bases lay in between. CDR3 residues: CASSSSGGTNNEQFF. The CDR3 nucleotides read TGTGCCAGCAGTTCTTCCGGGGGTACTAACAATGAGCAGTTCTTC.

The chain carries TRBV6-5 and TRBJ1-1; the match to TRBD1 covers 8 bases. Germline values: CDR1 MNHEY, CDR2 SVGAGI. The V segment lost 5 bases and the J segment 5 bases; nucleotides outside the gene matches: 13. The CDR3 totals 16 residues. CDR3 nucleotides: TGTGCCAGCAGTCGAACACTAACAGGGGGTAAAACTGAAGCTTTCTTT. It encodes CASSRTLTGGKTEAFF.

V and J are TRBV29-1 and TRBJ2-7; a possible D gene is TRBD2 (5 bases). This CDR3 region has 14 residues. Trimming cost V 6 bases and J 0 bases, with 15 bases left between them. Germline loops: CDR1 SQVTM, CDR2 ANQGSEA. The CDR3 DNA follows: TGCAGCGTCGGCTCGGGAAGAAGCTCCTACGAGCAGTACTTC. It translates to CSVGSGRSSYEQYF.

The genes are TRBV2 and TRBJ2-7; no clear D gene. Germline loops: CDR1 SNHLY, CDR2 FYNNEI. The CDR3 contains 13 residues. Trimming pared 7 bases from V and 5 bases from J, leaving 15 bases between. Written as DNA, the CDR3 is TGTGCCAGCACCGAAACACGGATTAACGAGCAGTACTTC. It translates to CASTETRINEQYF.

The chain employs TRBV6-2 or TRBV6-3 and TRBJ1-1; possible D gene TRBD1, 5 bases. V lost 4 bases and J lost 4, with 10 bases in between. The CDR3 contains 13 residues. In germline, CDR1 is MNHEY, CDR2 SVGEGT. The DNA of the CDR3 is TGTGCCAGCAGTTGGGGGGGGATCACTGAAGCTTTCTTT. Amino acids: CASSWGGITEAFF.

This clonotype came up a few times. The chain employs TRBV20-1 and TRBJ2-3, with D unclear. This CDR3 is built from 12 residues. The germline gives CDR1 DFQATT, CDR2 SNEGSKA (reference sequence). V lost 2 bases and J 9 bases, leaving 12 bases between the germline ends. The CDR3 coding sequence is TGCAGTGCTAGATTACCGGGCACCACGCAGTATTTT. This codes for CSARLPGTTQYF.

This clonotype has more than one count but fewer than ten. The V call is TRBV20-1, the J call TRBJ2-7; maybe TRBD2 (6 bases). V was clipped by 5 bases and J by 4 bases, with 15 bases between them. The CDR3 length is 13 residues. Germline V gives CDR1 DFQATT, CDR2 SNEGSKA (reference sequence). The CDR3 DNA sequence: TGCAGTGCTGAAGGACCGGAGGGGTACGAGCAGTACTTC. Residues: CSAEGPEGYEQYF.

The V gene is TRBV9, the J gene TRBJ2-1, with 11 bases fitting TRBD2. The CDR3 length is 19 residues. Per the germline V gene, CDR1 is SGDLS and CDR2 is YYNGEE. The ends lost 4 bases at V and 0 bases at J; junction bases unmatched: 12. As DNA, the CDR3 is TGTGCCAGCAGCCCAAGACTAGCGGGACTTTCGAGCTCCTACAATGAGCAGTTCTTC. This sequence encodes CASSPRLAGLSSSYNEQFF. The full variable domain, with the rest looked up from reference TRBV9 and TRBJ2-1, is DSGVTQTPKHLITATGQRVTLRCSPRSGDLSVYWYQQSLDQGLQFLIQYYNGEERAKGNILERFSAQQFPDLHSELNLSSLELGDSALYFCASSPRLAGLSSSYNEQFFGPGTRLTVL.

A single count supports this clonotype. The chain employs TRBV10-3 and TRBJ2-7; no clear D gene. CDR1 and CDR2 (germline): ENHRY, SYGVKD. This CDR3 has 13 residues. V was cut by 3 bases and J by 0 bases, with 6 bases left in between. CDR3 amino acids: CAISDGISYEQYF. The CDR3 DNA reads as TGTGCCATCAGTGACGGCATCTCCTACGAGCAGTACTTC.

The V call is TRBV20-1, the J call TRBJ2-1, with 13 bases lining up with TRBD2. Germline CDR1 is DFQATT and CDR2 is SNEGSKA (reference sequence). The CDR3 loop spans 15 amino acids. V was clipped by 5 bases and J by 8 bases; unmatched bases: 9. CDR3 bases: TGCAGTGCTCGTCGGACTAGCGGGAGTAGTGATGAGCAGTTCTTC. Translation gives CSARRTSGSSDEQFF.

The chain carries TRBV2 and TRBJ2-7; possibly TRBD1 or TRBD2 for D (5 bases each). The J call may be incorrect, as the DNA end agrees better with TRBJ2-5. The CDR3 runs to 15 residues. Germline V CDR1 and CDR2: SNHLY, FYNNEI. The CDR3 DNA follows: TGTGCCAGCAGTGTGAACGGGGCGAGTGGAGAGACCCAGTACTTC. Its protein product is CASSVNGASGETQYF.

This clonotype turned up a few times. The genes are TRBV10-3 and TRBJ2-5; TRBD1 matches at 8 bases. Trimming took 3 bases from V and 5 from J; bases not matched to a gene: 8. Germline CDR1 is ENHRY and CDR2 is SYGVKD. This CDR3 comprises 15 residues. The CDR3 DNA reads TGTGCCATCAGTGAAGGAACAGGGGGGAAGGAGACCCAGTACTTC. The encoded protein is CAISEGTGGKETQYF.

The chain couples TRBV2 to TRBJ2-3; D is perhaps TRBD2 (6 bases). There are 12 residues in the CDR3. V gave up 8 bases and J gave up 3 bases, with 9 bases separating them. Germline V gene data show CDR1 as SNHLY and CDR2 as FYNNEI. This CDR3 reads CASRGRTDTQYF. CDR3 DNA sequence: TGTGCCAGCCGGGGGAGGACAGATACGCAGTATTTT.

This clonotype turned up a few times. The chain joins TRBV6-5 to TRBJ2-7, with a tentative D call TRBD2 (5 bases). V was trimmed by 7 bases and J by 4 bases, leaving 20 bases between them. Germline V gene lookup returns CDR1 MNHEY and CDR2 SVGAGI. The CDR3 extends over 15 amino acids. Here the CDR3 DNA reads TGTGCCAGCACACCCTCTGCACTAGTTGTTTACGAGCAGTACTTC. Its translation: CASTPSALVVYEQYF.

This clonotype was counted between two and nine times. The chain combines TRBV7-6 with TRBJ2-5; 7 bases match TRBD2. The CDR3 is made up of 15 amino acids. J gave up 4 bases and V 5 bases, and 10 bases lay outside the gene matches. CDR1 and CDR2 (germline): SGHVS, FNYEAQ. CDR3 DNA sequence: TGTGCCAGCAGCCCCCTGGGCGGGAGTGGAGAGACCCAGTACTTC. It codes for CASSPLGGSGETQYF.

The chain combines TRBV9 with TRBJ2-7; 8 bases fit TRBD1. The ends lost 4 bases at V and 2 bases at J; junction bases unmatched: 11. Germline CDR1 reads SGDLS; CDR2 reads YYNGEE. CDR3 size: 16 residues. The CDR3 here is CASSPLDRDVAYEQYF. The CDR3 coding sequence is TGTGCCAGCAGCCCGTTGGACAGGGACGTCGCCTACGAGCAGTACTTC.

The CDR3 nucleotides are TGCAGCCATATCCCGGGGCTTTGGAACACTGAAGCTTTCTTT. It encodes CSHIPGLWNTEAFF. This chain connects TRBV29-1 to TRBJ1-1; possibly TRBD1 for D (5 bases). V shed 8 bases and J shed 1 base, with 17 bases lying between them. Per the germline V gene, CDR1 is SQVTM and CDR2 is ANQGSEA. The CDR3 consists of 14 residues. Filled out from reference TRBV29-1 and TRBJ1-1, the complete variable domain reads SAVISQKPSRDICQRGTSLTIQCQVDSQVTMMFWYRQQPGQSLTLIATANQGSEATYESGFVIDKFPISRPNLTFSTLTVSNMSPEDSSIYLCSHIPGLWNTEAFFGQGTRLTVV.

In this sample, this clonotype turned up a few times. The genes are TRBV5-1 and TRBJ2-5, with D tentatively TRBD1 (5 bases). The length of the CDR3 is 19 residues. In germline, CDR1 is SGHRS, CDR2 YFSETQ. V lost 2 bases and J 4 bases, leaving 27 bases between the germline ends. The CDR3 loop is CASSLRPPLQVMVPETQYF. CDR3 coding DNA: TGCGCCAGCAGCTTACGTCCTCCCCTACAGGTGATGGTACCAGAGACCCAGTACTTC. Full variable domain (rest looked up from reference TRBV5-1 and TRBJ2-5): KAGVTQTPRYLIKTRGQQVTLSCSPISGHRSVSWYQQTPGQGLQFLFEYFSETQRNKGNFPGRFSGRQFSNSRSEMNVSTLELGDSALYLCASSLRPPLQVMVPETQYFGPGTRLLVL.